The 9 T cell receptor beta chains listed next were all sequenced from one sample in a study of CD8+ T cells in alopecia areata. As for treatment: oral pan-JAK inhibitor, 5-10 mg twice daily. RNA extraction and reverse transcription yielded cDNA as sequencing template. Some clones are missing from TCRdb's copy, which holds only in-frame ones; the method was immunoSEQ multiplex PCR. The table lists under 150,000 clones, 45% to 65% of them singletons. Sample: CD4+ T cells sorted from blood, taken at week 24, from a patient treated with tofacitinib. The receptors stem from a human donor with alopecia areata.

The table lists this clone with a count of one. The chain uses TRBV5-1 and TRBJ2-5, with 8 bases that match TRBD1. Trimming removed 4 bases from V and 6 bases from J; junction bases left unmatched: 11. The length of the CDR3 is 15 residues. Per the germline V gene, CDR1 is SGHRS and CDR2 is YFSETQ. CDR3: CASSLDAGGVQTQYF. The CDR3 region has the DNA TGCGCCAGCAGCCTGGATGCAGGGGGCGTTCAGACCCAGTACTTC.

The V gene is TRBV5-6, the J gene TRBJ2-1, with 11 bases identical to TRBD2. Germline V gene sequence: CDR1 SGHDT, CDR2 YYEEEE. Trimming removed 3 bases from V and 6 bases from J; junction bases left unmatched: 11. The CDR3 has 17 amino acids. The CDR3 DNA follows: TGTGCCAGCAGCTCTCTAGCGGGGGGCCTCCAAACCAATGAGCAGTTCTTC. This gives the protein CASSSLAGGLQTNEQFF.

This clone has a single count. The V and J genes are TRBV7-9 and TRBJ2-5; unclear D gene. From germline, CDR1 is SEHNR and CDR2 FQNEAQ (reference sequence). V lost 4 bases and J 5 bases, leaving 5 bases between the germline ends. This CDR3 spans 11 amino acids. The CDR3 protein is CASSSFETQYF. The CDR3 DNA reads TGTGCCAGCAGCTCCTTCGAGACCCAGTACTTC. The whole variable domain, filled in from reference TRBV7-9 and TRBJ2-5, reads DTGVSQNPRHKITKRGQNVTFRCDPISEHNRLYWYRQTLGQGPEFLTYFQNEAQLEKSRLLSDRFSAERPKGSFSTLEIQRTEQGDSAMYLCASSSFETQYFGPGTRLLVL.

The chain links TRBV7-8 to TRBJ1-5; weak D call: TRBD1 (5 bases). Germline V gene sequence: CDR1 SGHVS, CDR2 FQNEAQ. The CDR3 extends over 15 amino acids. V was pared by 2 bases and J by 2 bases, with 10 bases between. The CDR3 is CASSLMGGGNQPQHF. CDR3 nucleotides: TGTGCCAGCAGCTTAATGGGGGGTGGCAATCAGCCCCAGCATTTT.

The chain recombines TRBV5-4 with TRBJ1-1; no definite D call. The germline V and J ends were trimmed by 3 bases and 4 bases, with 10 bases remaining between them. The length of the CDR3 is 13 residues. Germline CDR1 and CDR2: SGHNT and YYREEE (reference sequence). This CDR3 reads CASSSAVGTEAFF. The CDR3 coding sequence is TGTGCCAGCAGCTCCGCGGTGGGCACTGAAGCTTTCTTT.

CDR3 amino acids: CASSPTGTGGEKLFF. CDR3 in DNA: TGCGCCAGCAGCCCTACCGGGACAGGAGGAGAAAAACTGTTTTTT. This chain uses TRBV4-1 with TRBJ1-4, with 8 bases matching TRBD1. The CDR3 runs 15 residues. The germline CDR1 and CDR2 sequences are MGHRA and YSYEKL. Trimming cost V 4 bases and J 8 bases; bases outside gene matches: 9.

In DNA form, the CDR3 reads TGTGCCAGCAGCTTCGGACCAACCGATCAAGAGACCCAGTACTTC. Translating gives CASSFGPTDQETQYF. This chain joins TRBV7-8 and TRBJ2-5; D gene ambiguous. In germline, CDR1 is SGHVS, CDR2 FQNEAQ. The CDR3 runs to 15 residues. With 3 bases removed from V and 2 bases from J, the gap between germline ends came to 13 bases.

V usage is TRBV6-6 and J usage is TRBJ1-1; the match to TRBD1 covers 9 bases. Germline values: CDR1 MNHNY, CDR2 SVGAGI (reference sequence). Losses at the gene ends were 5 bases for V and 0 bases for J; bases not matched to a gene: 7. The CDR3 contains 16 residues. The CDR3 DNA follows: TGTGCCAGCAGTGGATACGGACAGGGGATGAACACTGAAGCTTTCTTT. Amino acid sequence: CASSGYGQGMNTEAFF.

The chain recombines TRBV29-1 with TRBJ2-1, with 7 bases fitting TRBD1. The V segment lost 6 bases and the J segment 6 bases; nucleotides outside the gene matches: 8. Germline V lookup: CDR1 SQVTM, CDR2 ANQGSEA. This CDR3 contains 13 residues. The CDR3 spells CSVKRQGGNEQFF. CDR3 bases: TGCAGCGTCAAACGACAGGGCGGCAATGAGCAGTTCTTC.